This T cell receptor beta chain was identified in a study of shared clonotypes between healthy human individuals. The protocol was immunoSEQ multiplex PCR, while the TCRdb copy is restricted to in-frame clones and leaves out a portion. The sample lists about 610,000 clones; approximately 96% were seen once. The CDR3 length is 11 residues. With 4 bases removed from V and 8 bases from J, the gap between germline ends came to 6 bases. Germline-derived CDR1 and CDR2 are SGHNT and YYREEE (reference sequence). A remark on this clone: Other DNA sequences in this specimen translate into the identical CDR3.

Terminally differentiated effector memory CD45RA+ cells were left out of the naive CD8 fraction, which was CD45RO-negative and positively selected for CCR7. The TCR sequence derives from a woman aged 30 to 39 in good health. The chain combines TRBV5-4 with TRBJ2-2; no reliable D call. The material sequenced was naive CD8+ T cells sorted from blood. The CDR3, as DNA: TGTGCCAGCAGCGGCACAGGGGAGCTGTTTTTT. This sequence encodes CASSGTGELFF.